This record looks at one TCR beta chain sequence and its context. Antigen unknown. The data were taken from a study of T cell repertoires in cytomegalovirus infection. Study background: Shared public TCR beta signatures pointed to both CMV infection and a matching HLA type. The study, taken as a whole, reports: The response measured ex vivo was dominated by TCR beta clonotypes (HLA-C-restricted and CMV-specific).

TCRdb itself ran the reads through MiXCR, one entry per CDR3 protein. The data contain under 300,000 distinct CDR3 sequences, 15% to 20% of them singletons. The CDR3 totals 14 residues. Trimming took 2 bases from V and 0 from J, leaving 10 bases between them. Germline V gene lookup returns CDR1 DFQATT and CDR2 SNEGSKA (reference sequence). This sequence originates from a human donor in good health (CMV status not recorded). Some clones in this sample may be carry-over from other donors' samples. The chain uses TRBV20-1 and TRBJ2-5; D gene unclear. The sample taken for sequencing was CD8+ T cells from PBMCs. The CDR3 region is CSARNPTDQETQYF. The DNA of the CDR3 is TGCAGTGCTAGAAACCCGACGGACCAAGAGACCCAGTACTTC.